A selection of T cell receptor beta chains follows, all from one sample in a study of Graves' ophthalmopathy and Graves' hyperthyroidism. Each CDR3 protein gets one entry after TCRdb re-called the multiplex PCR reads with MiXCR. Of approximately 540,000 distinct CDR3 sequences in the sample, less than 40% were seen once. The material sequenced was peripheral blood or thyroid tissue (not recorded which). These receptors all come from an adult man with Graves' hyperthyroidism. CDR3s include the opening cysteine and the closing phenylalanine or tryptophan. A D gene is named only where the DNA matches it firmly. The size entry is marked missing in some rows and otherwise reads once, few, many or a size class.

TGTGCCAGCAGTTCGAAAGGAGGGGATTCACCCCTCCACTTT CASSSKGGDSPLHF TRBJ1-6 TRBV6-6 NA many
TGTGCCAGCAGCCCGGACGTTGGAAACACCTTC CASSPDVGNTF TRBJ1-2 TRBV7-9 NA NA
TGTGCCAGTCGCGGAGGGGGACATGGCAATCAGCCCCAGCATTTT CASRGGGHGNQPQHF TRBJ1-5 TRBV19 NA many
TGTGCCAGTAGTATTGACGTGGGGGCCTACGAGCAGTACTTC CASSIDVGAYEQYF TRBJ2-7 TRBV19 NA many
TGCAGCGTTGGTGGAAGGGGGAGCCAGGCCTACGAGCAGTACTTC CSVGGRGSQAYEQYF TRBJ2-7 TRBV29-1 NA many
TGTGCCAGCAGCGTAGAGGCTAGCAGCACAGATACGCAGTATTTT CASSVEASSTDTQYF TRBJ2-3 TRBV9 NA NA
TGTGCCATCAGCCCCTCGGGGGAGGACTCTGGCTACACCTTC CAISPSGEDSGYTF TRBJ1-2 TRBV10-3 NA many
TGTGCCAGCAGCTTGGTCCAGGGACACCAAGAGACCCAGTACTTC CASSLVQGHQETQYF TRBJ2-5 TRBV7-9 NA NA
TGTGCCAGCAGTTTGATGACAGCACAAGAGACCCAGTACTTC CASSLMTAQETQYF TRBJ2-5 TRBV12-3/TRBV12-4 NA NA
TGCGCCAGCAGCTTGGGGGACAGGGACGATCAGCCCCAGCATTTT CASSLGDRDDQPQHF TRBJ1-5 TRBV5-1 TRBD1 NA